The T cell receptor (beta chain) described here comes from a study of blood T cell repertoires in COVID-19. Study details: Acute and convalescent COVID-19 specimens originated in the United States, Italy and Spain. PBMCs, B-cell-depleted T cells, or T cells provided the cDNA or gDNA that made up the material.

Authors' analysis steps: Cell counts per sample came from amplifying reference gene primers. The table came from immunoSEQ multiplex PCR; TCRdb's copy has only in-frame clones and leaves some out. V and J calls plus clone size are reproduced from that table; the DNA served to infer D and trimming. The sample shows 75,000 to 100,000 clones, around 88% of them seen only once. This CDR3 comprises 14 residues. V was pared by 6 bases and J by 5 bases, with 16 bases between. Sequenced: peripheral blood. The clonotype originates from a man in his 60s with acute or convalescent COVID-19. The chain links TRBV6-7 to TRBJ1-2, with a tentative D call TRBD1 (5 bases). TRBV6-7 is known as an ORF, though its function is uncertain. The CDR3, as DNA: TGTGCCAGCAGCACCAACACACAGGTTTATGGCTACACCTTC. Its protein is CASSTNTQVYGYTF.